A single sample is the source of the 14 T cell receptor beta chains below, sequenced in a study of cytomegalovirus exposure and HLA in healthy donors. PCR employed 60 Vbeta and 13 Jbeta primers. Some clones are missing from TCRdb's copy, which holds only in-frame ones; the method was immunoSEQ multiplex PCR. This table holds 200,000 to 250,000 clones, 70% to 80% found once. The material sequenced was PBMCs. These receptors originate from a woman in her twenties or thirties in good health and CMV-seronegative.

The J gene is TRBJ2-5, the V gene TRBV5-1; TRBD1 matches 8 bases. V shed 6 bases and J 5 bases; nucleotides not matched to a gene: 9. The CDR3 extends over 14 amino acids. Germline CDR1 is SGHRS and CDR2 is YFSETQ. Written as DNA, the CDR3 is TGCGCCAGCACCCGACAGGGGCCCCGGGAGACCCAGTACTTC. Translation gives CASTRQGPRETQYF.

The chain employs TRBV11-2 and TRBJ1-1; D call uncertain. The CDR3 runs 13 residues. V lost 2 bases, J lost 6 bases, and 10 bases lay in between. The germline V gene has CDR1 SGHAT and CDR2 FQNNGV. The CDR3 DNA is TGTGCCAGCAGCTTAAGAGGCGGGGCTGAAGCTTTCTTT. Protein: CASSLRGGAEAFF.

Only a few counts were recorded for this clone. Other DNA sequences from this sample encode an identical CDR3 as well. In DNA form, the CDR3 reads TGTGCCTGGAGTGTAGGAGGGTCTGGCTACACCTTC. Protein sequence: CAWSVGGSGYTF. The genes are TRBV30 and TRBJ1-2; D is ambiguous. This CDR3 comprises 12 residues. Germline values: CDR1 GTSNPN, CDR2 SVGIG (reference sequence). V shed 0 bases and J shed 7 bases, with 9 bases lying between them. The full variable domain, completed using reference TRBV30 and TRBJ1-2, is SQTIHQWPATLVQPVGSPLSLECTVEGTSNPNLYWYRQAAGRGLQLLFYSVGIGQISSEVPQNLSASRPQDRQFILSSKKLLLSDSGFYLCAWSVGGSGYTFGSGTRLTVV.

This clone has a handful of counts. This sequence joins TRBV6-1 and TRBJ2-4, with TRBD2 matching 9 bases. Trimming removed 4 bases from V and 3 bases from J; junction bases left unmatched: 1. This CDR3 spans 14 amino acids. Germline CDR1 is MNHNS and CDR2 is SASEGT. The CDR3 coding sequence is TGTGCCAGCAGTGGCGGGGGGGGCAAAAACATTCAGTACTTC. It is translated as CASSGGGGKNIQYF.

The rearrangement joins TRBV29-1 to TRBJ2-7; 7 bases align to TRBD1. J lost 2 bases, V lost 5 bases, and 9 bases had no gene match. Looked up from germline, CDR1 is SQVTM and CDR2 is ANQGSEA. The CDR3 loop spans 14 amino acids. CDR3 coding DNA: TGCAGCGTTACCGGGACAGTTATTCCCTACGAGCAGTACTTC. It translates to CSVTGTVIPYEQYF.

This clone was seen more than once but under ten times. The rearrangement links TRBV7-9 to TRBJ1-2; the D is unclear. CDR3 size: 14 residues. The V end was cut by 6 bases, the J end by 4 bases, with 15 bases between. Germline V CDR1 and CDR2: SEHNR, FQNEAQ (reference sequence). Here the CDR3 DNA reads TGTGCCAGCAGTTCTCTAAATCCTACCTATGGCTACACCTTC. Protein: CASSSLNPTYGYTF. The full variable domain, completed using reference TRBV7-9 and TRBJ1-2, is DTGVSQNPRHKITKRGQNVTFRCDPISEHNRLYWYRQTLGQGPEFLTYFQNEAQLEKSRLLSDRFSAERPKGSFSTLEIQRTEQGDSAMYLCASSSLNPTYGYTFGSGTRLTVV.

The chain carries TRBV7-6 and TRBJ2-1; possibly TRBD2 for D (6 bases). This CDR3 has 15 amino acids. Germline V gene sequence: CDR1 SGHVS, CDR2 FNYEAQ. V dropped 5 bases and J dropped 9 bases, with 20 bases sitting between them. Here the CDR3 DNA reads TGTGCCAGCAGCCCTAGAGGGCGGGATCAGAGTGAGCAGTTCTTC. Its protein product is CASSPRGRDQSEQFF.

The chain joins TRBV6-5 to TRBJ1-5; 8 positions match TRBD1. V lost 7 bases to trimming and J lost 5 bases; unmatched junction nucleotides: 4. Germline CDR1 reads MNHEY; CDR2 reads SVGAGI. The CDR3 loop spans 13 amino acids. The DNA of the CDR3 is TGTGCCAGCACGGACAGGGTAGATCAGCCCCAGCATTTT. Translation: CASTDRVDQPQHF.

This clone occurred a few times. The chain has TRBV7-9 and TRBJ1-1; unclear D gene. This CDR3 region has 12 residues. V lost 4 bases and J lost 10, with 13 bases in between. Per the germline V gene, CDR1 is SEHNR and CDR2 is FQNEAQ (reference sequence). The CDR3 DNA follows: TGTGCCAGCAGCTCCCGAGGCTTGGGAGCTTTCTTT. It encodes CASSSRGLGAFF.

This rearrangement joins TRBV6-1 to TRBJ2-1; a possible D gene is TRBD1 (6 bases). The length of the CDR3 is 14 residues. CDR1 and CDR2 from the germline V gene are MNHNS and SASEGT. Trimming took off 4 bases at V and 2 bases at J, with 9 bases between the two ends. CDR3 sequence (DNA): TGTGCCAGCAGTGTGGCAGGGGCCTACAATGAGCAGTTCTTC. Its protein is CASSVAGAYNEQFF.

This clone has only a few counts. This chain uses TRBV27 with TRBJ1-1, with D possibly TRBD1 on 6 matching bases. Trimming pared 5 bases from V and 0 bases from J, leaving 13 bases between. The germline V gene has CDR1 MNHEY and CDR2 SMNVEV (reference sequence). The CDR3 contains 15 residues. The CDR3 DNA reads as TGTGCCAGCAGTAACCACAGGGATCTGAACACTGAAGCTTTCTTT. Its protein product is CASSNHRDLNTEAFF.

As regards this clone: At one end, the junction sequence differs from germline, possibly due to a read error. J is TRBJ1-1 and V is TRBV6-5, with TRBD1 identical over 9 bases. Germline CDR1 reads MNHEY; CDR2 reads SVGAGI. CDR3 length: 15 amino acids. The CDR3 DNA follows: TGTTCCAGCAGTACCCGGACAGGGGCGAACACTGAAGCTTTCTTT. Its translation: CSSSTRTGANTEAFF.

In this sample, this clone turned up once. V and J are TRBV5-1 and TRBJ2-1, with 9 bases matching TRBD2. CDR1 is SGHRS, CDR2 YFSETQ, per germline. After removal of 0 bases from V and 1 base from J, the junction contained 5 bases not matched to a gene. The CDR3 extends over 17 amino acids. CDR3 sequence: CASSLVASGTSYNEQFF. CDR3 DNA sequence: TGCGCCAGCAGCTTGGTGGCTAGCGGGACGTCCTACAATGAGCAGTTCTTC.

This clone has more than one count but fewer than ten. This chain links TRBV6-1 with TRBJ2-3; TRBD2 is a possible D gene (6 bases). Looked up from germline, CDR1 is MNHNS and CDR2 is SASEGT. V gave up 7 bases and J gave up 3 bases, with 11 bases separating them. The CDR3 totals 13 residues. The CDR3 spells CASINAGTDTQYF. Here the CDR3 DNA reads TGTGCCAGCATCAACGCGGGGACAGATACGCAGTATTTT.